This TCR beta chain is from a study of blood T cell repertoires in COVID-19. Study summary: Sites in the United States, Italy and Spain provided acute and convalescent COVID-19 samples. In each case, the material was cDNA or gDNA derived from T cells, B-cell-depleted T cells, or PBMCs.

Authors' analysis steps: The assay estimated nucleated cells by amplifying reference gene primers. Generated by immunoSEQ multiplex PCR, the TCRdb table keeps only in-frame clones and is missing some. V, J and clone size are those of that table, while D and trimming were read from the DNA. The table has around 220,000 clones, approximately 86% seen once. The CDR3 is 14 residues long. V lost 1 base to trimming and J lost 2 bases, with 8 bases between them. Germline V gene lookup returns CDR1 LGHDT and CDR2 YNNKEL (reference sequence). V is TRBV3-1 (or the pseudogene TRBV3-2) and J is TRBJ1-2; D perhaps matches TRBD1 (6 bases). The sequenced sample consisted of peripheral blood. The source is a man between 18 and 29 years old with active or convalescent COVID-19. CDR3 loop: CASSQVTGNYGYTF. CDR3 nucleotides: TGTGCCAGCAGCCAAGTGACAGGCAACTATGGCTACACCTTC.